This T cell receptor beta chain is from a study of T cell responses to AZD1222 COVID-19 vaccine. Findings and caveats of the study: A mostly white British donor set with more females was recruited, and clonal diversity was possibly underestimated.

The assay was immunoSEQ multiplex PCR, and TCRdb's table has in-frame clones only and misses some. The table records about 85,000 clones, approximately 87% of them present only once. Comments on this clone: Its antigen is undetermined.

The CDR3 has 13 amino acids. J was trimmed by 6 bases and V by 4 bases; bases with no gene match: 4. Germline V gives CDR1 SGHTA, CDR2 FQGTGA. The chain links TRBV7-3 to TRBJ1-1, with TRBD1 matching over 8 bases. The receptor comes from an adult in good health. Sequencing used peripheral blood, obtained on day 0 of AZD1222 vaccination. The CDR3 region is CASSSTGVAEAFF. CDR3 nucleotide sequence: TGTGCCAGCAGCTCGACAGGGGTGGCTGAAGCTTTCTTT.